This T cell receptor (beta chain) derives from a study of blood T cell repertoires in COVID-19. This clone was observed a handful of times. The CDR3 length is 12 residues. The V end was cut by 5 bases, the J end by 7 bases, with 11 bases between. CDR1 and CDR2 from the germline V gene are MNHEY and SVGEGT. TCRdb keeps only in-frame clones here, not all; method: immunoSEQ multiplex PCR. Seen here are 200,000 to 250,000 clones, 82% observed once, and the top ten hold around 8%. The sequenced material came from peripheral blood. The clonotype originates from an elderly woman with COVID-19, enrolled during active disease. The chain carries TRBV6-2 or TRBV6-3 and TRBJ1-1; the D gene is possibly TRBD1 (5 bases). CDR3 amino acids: CASSQQGYEAFF. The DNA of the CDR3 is TGTGCCAGCAGTCAGCAGGGTTATGAAGCTTTCTTT.